Listed below are T cell receptor beta chains from one sample, sequenced in a study of T cells after yellow fever vaccination. MiXCR was run by TCRdb on the 5' RACE reads, yielding one entry per CDR3 protein. The sample holds approximately 550,000 distinct CDR3 sequences, 15% to 20% seen once. Sequenced here: PBMCs, sampled 15 days after the yellow fever booster vaccination. The receptor source for this set is a man younger than 40 who received the YFV17D yellow fever vaccine. Each CDR3 is given with its conserved first and last residue. D genes are given only for firm matches. Only some rows state a clone size, as once, few, many or a class for expanded clones.

abundance,v_gene,d_gene,j_gene,CDR3nt,CDR3aa
NA,TRBV5-1,NA,TRBJ2-2,TGCGCCAGCAGCCCCAAGGCGCTTACGAACACCGGGGAGCTGTTTTTT,CASSPKALTNTGELFF
few,TRBV7-2,TRBD2,TRBJ2-7,TGTGCCAGCAGCTTAGTGACTAGCGGGAGCCGCCCCTACGAGCAGTACTTC,CASSLVTSGSRPYEQYF
few,TRBV7-3,NA,TRBJ1-2,TGTGCCAGCAGCCGCGACGGATTCTATGGCTACACCTTC,CASSRDGFYGYTF
NA,TRBV18,NA,TRBJ2-1,TGTGCCAGCTCACCATTTCTACACGAAGTGTCCGATGAGCAGTTCTTC,CASSPFLHEVSDEQFF
NA,TRBV5-1,TRBD1,TRBJ2-7,TGCGCCAGCAGCTTCGGACAGGGTGGATTCACCTACGAGCAGTACTTC,CASSFGQGGFTYEQYF
once,TRBV6-1,NA,TRBJ2-7,TGTGCCAGCAGTAGGGCAGGGGTCTCCTACGAGCAGTACTTC,CASSRAGVSYEQYF
NA,TRBV12-3/TRBV12-4,NA,TRBJ2-6,TGTGCCAGCAGTGCGGAGGCCTCTGGGGCCAACGTCCTGACTTTC,CASSAEASGANVLTF
few,TRBV5-6,NA,TRBJ2-3,TGTGCCAGCAGCTTTGGACAGAGCAGGGCGCAGTATTTT,CASSFGQSRAQYF
few,TRBV11-1,NA,TRBJ2-1,TGTGCCAGCAGCGTCGAGGGCCGGACTCCCCCCACATCAGGGGAGCAGTTCTTC,CASSVEGRTPPTSGEQFF
NA,TRBV14,NA,TRBJ2-2,TGTGCCAGCAGCCAAAATAGACTGAACACCGGGGAGCTGTTTTTT,CASSQNRLNTGELFF
many,TRBV12-3/TRBV12-4,TRBD2,TRBJ2-2,TGTGCCAGCAGTTTGGGACTAGCGATCCTCACCGGGGAGCTGTTTTTT,CASSLGLAILTGELFF
NA,TRBV3-1,NA,TRBJ2-2,TGTGCCAGCAGCCAAGGGGGTCGGGAGCTGTTTTTT,CASSQGGRELFF
NA,TRBV12-3/TRBV12-4,NA,TRBJ2-1,TGTGCCAGCAGCCCCACGGACTGGGACAATGAGCAGTTCTTC,CASSPTDWDNEQFF
few,TRBV21-1,NA,TRBJ2-7,TGTGCCAGCAAGAGGACCTACGAGCAGTACTTC,CASKRTYEQYF
NA,TRBV5-1,TRBD1,TRBJ2-7,TGCGCCAGCAGCTCCCTCGGACAGGGGGCCTACGAGCAGTACTTC,CASSSLGQGAYEQYF
few,TRBV30,TRBD1,TRBJ2-1,TGTGCCTGGCTGACAGGGAACGATGAGCAGTTCTTC,CAWLTGNDEQFF
few,TRBV15,NA,TRBJ2-2,TGTGCCACCAGCAGGGACAGCCTGAACACCGGGGAGCTGTTTTTT,CATSRDSLNTGELFF
NA,TRBV14,NA,TRBJ2-1,TGTGCCAGCAGCCAAGTAGGAATAGAGCAGTTCTTC,CASSQVGIEQFF
few,TRBV11-2,NA,TRBJ1-1,TGTGCCAGCAGCTTAGGGGGGGTCTTGGACACTGAAGCTTTCTTT,CASSLGGVLDTEAFF
once,TRBV29-1,NA,TRBJ2-3,TGCAGCGTTGGAAATGGCGGAGGCACAGATACGCAGTATTTT,CSVGNGGGTDTQYF
few,TRBV7-2,NA,TRBJ2-7,TGTGCCAGCAGTTGGCTACCCTTGGGGACTTACGAGCAGTACTTC,CASSWLPLGTYEQYF
many,TRBV7-2,NA,TRBJ2-3,TGTGCCAGCAGCCGTATGGGGGGCACAGATACGCAGTATTTT,CASSRMGGTDTQYF
NA,TRBV19,NA,TRBJ1-5,TGTGCCAGTAGTCCCGCGGACAGACACAATCAGCCCCAGCATTTT,CASSPADRHNQPQHF
many,TRBV7-2,NA,TRBJ2-7,TGTGCCAGCAGCTTAGGAGGGAGTGCATACGAGCAGTACTTC,CASSLGGSAYEQYF
few,TRBV29-1,TRBD2,TRBJ2-3,TGCAGCGTTGGGGGACTAGCCTCCGGGGGCACAGATACGCAGTATTTT,CSVGGLASGGTDTQYF
few,TRBV12-3/TRBV12-4,TRBD2,TRBJ2-5,TGTGCCAGCAGTCGTCTAGCGGGAGACGCGTACCAAGAGACCCAGTACTTC,CASSRLAGDAYQETQYF
few,TRBV12-3/TRBV12-4,TRBD2,TRBJ2-7,TGTGCCAGCAGTGCGGGACTAGCGGGCCCCTACGAGCAGTACTTC,CASSAGLAGPYEQYF
many,TRBV3-1,NA,TRBJ1-1,TGTGCCAGCAGCCGGGGCAGGATGGGAGCTTTCTTT,CASSRGRMGAFF
NA,TRBV28,NA,TRBJ2-4,TGTGCCAGCAGCTCCCAAACCATTCAGTACTTC,CASSSQTIQYF
many,TRBV7-2,NA,TRBJ2-1,TGTGCCAGCAGCTCTAGCTATGAGCAGTTCTTC,CASSSSYEQFF
many,TRBV5-1,TRBD2,TRBJ2-5,TGCGCCAGCAGCGGGGGGACTACTGCGTCCGAGACCCAGTACTTC,CASSGGTTASETQYF
NA,TRBV11-2,NA,TRBJ2-7,TGTGCCAGCAGCTTAGGGACAAACGAGCAGTACTTC,CASSLGTNEQYF
NA,TRBV12-3/TRBV12-4,NA,TRBJ2-3,TGTGCCAGCAGTTTTAGAGCGGCTACCACAGATACGCAGTATTTT,CASSFRAATTDTQYF
many,TRBV29-1,NA,TRBJ2-3,TGCAGCGTGGTCGTCGCATACCTTAGCACAGATACGCAGTATTTT,CSVVVAYLSTDTQYF
NA,TRBV5-1,TRBD1,TRBJ2-2,TGCGCCAGCCAGACGGGACAGGGGGCAATCGGGGAGCTGTTTTTT,CASQTGQGAIGELFF
NA,TRBV29-1,NA,TRBJ1-2,TGCAGCGTTACGGGAGGGGACGGCTACACCTTC,CSVTGGDGYTF
once,TRBV20-1,NA,TRBJ2-3,TGCAGTGCTAGCCCTTCCGGACAGTTAGATACGCAGTATTTT,CSASPSGQLDTQYF
NA,TRBV7-2,NA,TRBJ2-7,TGTGCCAGCAGCTTAGCTGGCTCAGCCGGGCAGTACTTC,CASSLAGSAGQYF
few,TRBV5-4,NA,TRBJ2-2,TGTGCCAGCAGCTTGGGCCGCGGGCGAGGGCCGGGGGAGCTGTTTTTT,CASSLGRGRGPGELFF
few,TRBV3-1,NA,TRBJ2-3,TGTGCCAGCAGCCACGGCCCCCGAGATACGCAGTATTTT,CASSHGPRDTQYF
few,TRBV5-5,TRBD1,TRBJ1-1,TGTGCCAGCAGCTGGGGGGACCCTCAGGGGGCGAACACTGAAGCTTTCTTT,CASSWGDPQGANTEAFF
many,TRBV7-2,NA,TRBJ1-4,TGTGCCAGCGGCCCGGTGGGAGCGCGGGGGACAAAACTGTTTTTT,CASGPVGARGTKLFF
NA,TRBV19,TRBD1,TRBJ2-5,TGTGCCAGTAGTGTGACAGGGAACCAAGAGACCCAGTACTTC,CASSVTGNQETQYF
many,TRBV7-3,NA,TRBJ2-2,TGTGCCAGCAGTCCGGAACCTACCGGGGAGCTGTTTTTT,CASSPEPTGELFF
NA,TRBV6-2/TRBV6-3,NA,TRBJ2-1,TGTGCCAGCAGTTACTTGGGAGTGGGCGATGAGCAGTTCTTC,CASSYLGVGDEQFF
few,TRBV6-2/TRBV6-3,NA,TRBJ2-7,TGTGCCAGCAGAGGGACTTTTCGAAGGAGCTCCTACGAGCAGTACTTC,CASRGTFRRSSYEQYF
NA,TRBV29-1,NA,TRBJ2-5,TGCAGCGCCGGACAGAAACAAGAGACCCAGTACTTC,CSAGQKQETQYF